One sample yielded the 23 T cell receptor beta chains listed below, sequenced in a study of cytomegalovirus exposure and HLA in healthy donors (dated by TCRdb to the late 2010s). Library generation was performed with the immunoSEQ multiplex PCR assay. In TCRdb, the immuneACCESS table is reduced to in-frame sequences with V and J assigned. These tables do not hold every clone; where another copy was compared, an unresolved V gene accounts for under half, and the others remain unexplained. The sample table records about 140,000 clones; almost 85% of these occur just once. The ten biggest clones cover approximately 1.4% of the sample. The sample was PBMCs. All receptors come from a young woman in good health and CMV-seronegative.

The chain recombines TRBV5-4 with TRBJ2-7; 11 bases map to TRBD1. Per the germline V gene, CDR1 is SGHNT and CDR2 is YYREEE (reference sequence). The CDR3 totals 15 residues. V dropped 3 bases and J dropped 6; count of bases not matched to a gene: 8. The CDR3 sequence: CASSSGQGAQIEQYF. CDR3 coding DNA: TGTGCCAGCAGCTCAGGACAGGGGGCGCAGATCGAGCAGTACTTC.

The chain recombines TRBV18 with TRBJ2-6, with no clear D. The V gene's germline CDR1 is KGHSH and CDR2 LQKENI. The CDR3 loop spans 16 amino acids. V lost 4 bases, J lost 0 bases, and 10 bases lay in between. The CDR3 sequence: CASSRRSASGANVLTF. CDR3 sequence (DNA): TGTGCCAGCTCACGACGCAGCGCCTCTGGGGCCAACGTCCTGACTTTC.

The J gene is TRBJ2-7, the V gene TRBV2; 9 positions match TRBD1. This CDR3 region has 14 residues. Germline V gene sequence: CDR1 SNHLY, CDR2 FYNNEI. V was pared by 6 bases and J by 7 bases, with 10 bases of the junction left unmatched. This chain's CDR3 is CASSPGTGKEEQYF. The CDR3 nucleotides read TGTGCCAGCAGCCCCGGGACAGGGAAGGAGGAGCAGTACTTC.

As to this clone: The junction differs from germline at one of its ends, possibly a read error. V is TRBV5-4 and J is TRBJ1-6; D unclear. The germline V gene has CDR1 SGHNT and CDR2 YYREEE (reference sequence). CDR3 size: 14 residues. The CDR3 DNA follows: TGTGCCAGCAGCTCGGCCGGAGATAATTCACCCCCCCACTTT. Protein: CASSSAGDNSPPHF. Using reference TRBV5-4 and TRBJ1-6 for the parts outside the CDR3, the full variable domain is ETGVTQSPTHLIKTRGQQVTLRCSSQSGHNTVSWYQQALGQGPQFIFQYYREEENGRGNFPPRFSGLQFPNYSSELNVNALELDDSALYLCASSSAGDNSPPHFGNGTRLTVT.

This chain connects TRBV5-6 to TRBJ1-2; D is unresolved. CDR3 length: 14 amino acids. CDR1 is SGHDT and CDR2 is YYEEEE in the germline V gene. Trimming stripped 4 bases from V and 2 bases from J, with 12 bases between. The DNA of the CDR3 is TGTGCCAGCAGCATCTCGCGAGGGAACTATGGCTACACCTTC. This gives the protein CASSISRGNYGYTF.

The chain recombines TRBV6-6 with TRBJ1-6; 12 nucleotides match TRBD1. This CDR3 region has 15 residues. Germline CDR1 and CDR2: MNHNY and SVGAGI (reference sequence). With 4 bases clipped from V and 10 bases from J, the junction kept 5 bases outside the gene matches. CDR3 nucleotides: TGTGCCAGCAGTTTGGGACAGGGGGCGGGGTCACCCCTCCACTTT. Its translation: CASSLGQGAGSPLHF.

This clone was seen a handful of times. This chain joins TRBV2 and TRBJ2-4; D might be TRBD2 (5 bases). The CDR3 extends over 14 amino acids. V shed 2 bases and J shed 6 bases, with 11 bases lying between them. CDR1 is SNHLY, CDR2 FYNNEI, per germline. The CDR3 protein is CASSETGIRNIQYF. The CDR3 DNA reads TGTGCCAGCAGTGAAACGGGGATAAGAAACATTCAGTACTTC.

The chain couples TRBV19 to TRBJ1-2; no reliable D call. Trimming removed 4 bases from V and 2 bases from J, with 17 bases in between. There are 16 residues in the CDR3. Germline V gene sequence: CDR1 LNHDA, CDR2 SQIVND (reference sequence). CDR3 DNA: TGTGCCAGTAGTAAAAACCGAGAGGGTCCCAACTATGGCTACACCTTC. This encodes CASSKNREGPNYGYTF.

The chain joins TRBV4-3 to TRBJ2-6; 7 bases line up with TRBD1. CDR1 LGHNA and CDR2 YSLEER come from the germline V gene. This CDR3 comprises 16 residues. The V segment lost 0 bases and the J segment 4 bases; nucleotides outside the gene matches: 3. The CDR3 loop is CASSQDVTGGANVLTF. The CDR3 coding sequence is TGCGCCAGCAGCCAAGATGTGACAGGGGGGGCCAACGTCCTGACTTTC.

The J gene is TRBJ2-2, the V gene TRBV27, with 9 bases aligning to TRBD2. Germline CDR1 is MNHEY and CDR2 is SMNVEV (reference sequence). Trimming took 6 bases from V and 5 from J; bases not matched to a gene: 4. There are 14 residues in the CDR3. The CDR3 coding sequence is TGTGCCAGCAGCCGACTAGCGGTGACCGGGGAGCTGTTTTTT. Its protein product is CASSRLAVTGELFF.

The chain recombines TRBV6-5 with TRBJ2-7, with 7 bases fitting TRBD1. J was trimmed by 3 bases and V by 2 bases; bases with no gene match: 7. Germline V gene sequence: CDR1 MNHEY, CDR2 SVGAGI. The CDR3 runs to 15 residues. DNA of the CDR3: TGTGCCAGCAGTTACACGGCCGGGACAGTCTACGAGCAGTACTTC. It yields the protein CASSYTAGTVYEQYF.

This clone has a handful of counts. The V and J genes are TRBV6-6 and TRBJ2-7, with 9 positions matching TRBD1. The trim removed 6 bases at V and 3 bases at J, leaving 9 bases unmatched. The CDR3 has 15 residues. From germline, CDR1 is MNHNY and CDR2 SVGAGI (reference sequence). The CDR3 DNA reads TGTGCCAGCAGGACAGGGGGACCCTTCGGCTACGAGCAGTACTTC. Amino acid sequence: CASRTGGPFGYEQYF.

The J gene is TRBJ1-1, the V gene TRBV7-9, with TRBD1 matching over 7 bases. Germline V CDR1 and CDR2: SEHNR, FQNEAQ (reference sequence). With 3 bases clipped from V and 2 bases from J, the junction kept 6 bases outside the gene matches. The CDR3 is 15 amino acids. DNA of the CDR3: TGTGCCAGCAGCTTTCCCGGGACAGTTAACACTGAAGCTTTCTTT. Translating gives CASSFPGTVNTEAFF. The variable domain in full, with the rest retrieved from reference TRBV7-9 and TRBJ1-1, is DTGVSQNPRHKITKRGQNVTFRCDPISEHNRLYWYRQTLGQGPEFLTYFQNEAQLEKSRLLSDRFSAERPKGSFSTLEIQRTEQGDSAMYLCASSFPGTVNTEAFFGQGTRLTVV.

The CDR3 loop reads CASSPGLAINEKLFF. The CDR3 nucleotides are TGTGCCAGCAGCCCGGGACTTGCCATTAATGAAAAACTGTTTTTT. This sequence joins TRBV11-2 and TRBJ1-4; D perhaps matches TRBD1 (5 bases). Trimming removed 5 bases at V and 4 bases at J, with 14 bases between. Germline V gene data show CDR1 as SGHAT and CDR2 as FQNNGV. The CDR3 totals 15 residues.

This chain connects TRBV5-1 to TRBJ1-2; D is unclear. The CDR3 spans 13 residues. V lost 4 bases and J 8 bases, leaving 15 bases between the germline ends. Germline V gene lookup returns CDR1 SGHRS and CDR2 YFSETQ. Written as DNA, the CDR3 is TGCGCCAGCAGCCTTAGCCCCATGATAGGCTACACCTTC. Translating gives CASSLSPMIGYTF.

The V gene is TRBV5-6, the J gene TRBJ2-5; D unresolved. V dropped 0 bases and J dropped 5 bases, with 11 bases sitting between them. The CDR3 length is 14 residues. Germline CDR1 SGHDT, CDR2 YYEEEE. As DNA, the CDR3 is TGTGCCAGCAGCTTGGGCGGCAGAACGGAGACCCAGTACTTC. As protein: CASSLGGRTETQYF.

The V call is TRBV18, the J call TRBJ1-5; no firm D call. Germline V gives CDR1 KGHSH, CDR2 LQKENI. Trimming cost V 3 bases and J 6 bases, with 9 bases left between them. The CDR3 is 13 residues long. CDR3 protein: CASSPSERQPQHF. CDR3 sequence (DNA): TGTGCCAGCTCACCCTCGGAGCGTCAGCCCCAGCATTTT.

This clone was seen a handful of times. V gene TRBV6-1 combines with J gene TRBJ1-2, with TRBD1 as a possible D gene (6 bases). CDR1 is MNHNS, CDR2 SASEGT, per germline. V was cut by 0 bases and J by 8 bases, with 16 bases left in between. This CDR3 is 15 amino acids long. The CDR3, as DNA: TGTGCCAGCAGTGAAGCTCCGGACAGCACGACGGGCTACACCTTC. It codes for CASSEAPDSTTGYTF.

V is TRBV27 and J is TRBJ1-1; 7 positions match TRBD1. The CDR3 loop spans 14 amino acids. V dropped 7 bases and J dropped 5; count of bases not matched to a gene: 10. The germline CDR1 and CDR2 sequences are MNHEY and SMNVEV (reference sequence). The CDR3 DNA reads TGTGCCAGCAATCACAGGGGAAGGGGTACTGAAGCTTTCTTT. Residues: CASNHRGRGTEAFF.

The chain uses TRBV29-1 and TRBJ2-7, with D possibly matching TRBD1 (5 bases). Germline V gives CDR1 SQVTM, CDR2 ANQGSEA. The CDR3 totals 11 residues. The germline V and J ends were trimmed by 7 bases and 3 bases, with 10 bases remaining between them. The CDR3 spells CSALQVYEQYF. The CDR3 DNA reads as TGCAGCGCACTACAGGTCTACGAGCAGTACTTC.

This rearrangement joins TRBV27 to TRBJ1-6, with D hard to call. Germline loops: CDR1 MNHEY, CDR2 SMNVEV (reference sequence). The CDR3 totals 16 residues. The germline V and J ends were trimmed by 3 bases and 3 bases, with 12 bases remaining between them. As DNA, the CDR3 is TGTGCCAGCAGTTTCATCCCCAGCGACTATAATTCACCCCTCCACTTT. It encodes CASSFIPSDYNSPLHF.

The chain combines TRBV2 with TRBJ2-7; 7 nucleotides agree with TRBD2. Germline trimming cut 1 base from V and 4 bases from J; bases unmatched to any gene: 4. CDR1 SNHLY and CDR2 FYNNEI come from the germline V gene. The CDR3 contains 14 residues. Here the CDR3 DNA reads TGTGCCAGCAGTGAAGACGGGGGGAGTTACGAGCAGTACTTC. Protein: CASSEDGGSYEQYF.

This chain uses TRBV5-4 with TRBJ1-6; D remains ambiguous. From germline, CDR1 is SGHNT and CDR2 YYREEE (reference sequence). Trimming shortened V by 7 bases and J by 12 bases, and 14 bases separated the two germline ends. The CDR3 consists of 12 residues. For the CDR3, the DNA is TGTGCCAGCTCCGACACATCAAAACCCCTCCACTTT. Protein product: CASSDTSKPLHF.